A selection of T cell receptor beta chains follows, all from one sample in a study of monozygotic twins with inflammatory bowel disease. Reprocessing the 5' RACE reads, TCRdb reports a single entry for every CDR3 protein and omits DNA. The sample holds 150,000 or so distinct CDR3 sequences. Material: blood. The origin of the receptors is a human donor with ulcerative colitis or Crohn's disease, or a healthy co-twin of an affected twin (not recorded which). The CDR3 runs from the conserved cysteine through the conserved F or W. The order of the fields is V gene, J gene, CDR3 protein.

>TRBV7-3|TRBJ2-5
CASSLNSGSQETQYF
>TRBV28|TRBJ1-2
CASSLLARTNYGYTF
>TRBV30|TRBJ2-7
CAWSTGLAGYEQYF
>TRBV7-9|TRBJ2-7
CASSPPGGVHYEQYF
>TRBV29-1|TRBJ1-4
CSVEDATRGEKLFF
>TRBV20-1|TRBJ2-2
CSARQTSSGELFF
>TRBV6-1|TRBJ1-3
CASSRITPTGGFSGNTIYF
>TRBV7-9|TRBJ2-6
CASSLGVLGANVLTF
>TRBV19|TRBJ2-1
CASSRAGQGNLLRLLNEQFF
>TRBV28|TRBJ2-1
CASSFRGATYNEQFF
>TRBV20-1|TRBJ1-5
CSASGSEGYSNQPQHF
>TRBV5-1|TRBJ1-1
CASSLDRGGKAEAFF
>TRBV7-2|TRBJ2-3
CASSLDSGRTDTQYF
>TRBV6-6|TRBJ2-7
CASSTTGSYEQYF
>TRBV27|TRBJ2-3
CASSLMGGSTADTQYF
>TRBV24-1|TRBJ2-2
CATSAQFNTGELFF
>TRBV20-1|TRBJ2-7
CSARAAPSGIYEQYF
>TRBV20-1|TRBJ1-5
CSARRKGQPQHF
>TRBV19|TRBJ1-1
CASSSINRNTEAFF
>TRBV24-1|TRBJ2-7
CATSDRLAGGEQYF
>TRBV4-2|TRBJ2-7
CASSQVDAVSSYEQYF
>TRBV6-5|TRBJ1-6
CASSPGANSPLHF
>TRBV29-1|TRBJ2-2
CSVEGLAGGELFF
>TRBV6-1|TRBJ1-4
CASSTGVRLEKLFF
>TRBV15|TRBJ2-3
CATSREGGGITDTQYF
>TRBV7-2|TRBJ1-2
CASSLQWDRRGYTF
>TRBV5-1|TRBJ2-7
CASSFDTGLSSYEQYF
>TRBV10-3|TRBJ1-2
CAISLSGGKEDYGYTF
>TRBV5-1|TRBJ2-7
CASSAPLGTDSYEQYF
>TRBV6-5|TRBJ1-1
CASSYSWVTNTEAFF
>TRBV5-5|TRBJ2-3
CASRWADTQYF
>TRBV6-2/TRBV6-3|TRBJ1-2
CASAVNYGYTF
>TRBV20-1|TRBJ2-2
CSAPETTQGTGELFF
>TRBV5-1|TRBJ2-4
CASSEGTSGSWVAKNIQYF
>TRBV20-1|TRBJ2-1
CSASRAGALIEQFF
>TRBV10-3|TRBJ2-1
CAISDGILAGNEQFF
>TRBV19|TRBJ2-5
CASSATEDETQYF
>TRBV7-9|TRBJ1-1
CASRQTIGQGEGTEAFF
>TRBV19|TRBJ1-4
CASTMTRAENEKLFF
>TRBV30|TRBJ2-1
CAWNLAGGQFNEQFF
>TRBV6-1|TRBJ1-2
CASSEGRAHLNPNYGYTF
>TRBV12-3/TRBV12-4|TRBJ2-3
CASRPGTVITDTQYF
>TRBV24-1|TRBJ2-6
CATSDLQTGANVLTF
>TRBV2|TRBJ2-5
CASEQTSGSEETQYF
>TRBV12-3/TRBV12-4|TRBJ2-7
CASSTSSEQYF
>TRBV6-4|TRBJ2-3
CASSDSSREPGDTQYF
>TRBV7-2|TRBJ1-1
CASSRQGLNTEAFF
>TRBV7-9|TRBJ2-3
CASSFYGTSGHTDTQYF
>TRBV24-1|TRBJ2-2
CATSDFGRNTGELFF